The 7 T cell receptor beta chains below all came from one sample that was sequenced in a study of cytomegalovirus exposure and HLA in healthy donors. The PCR was carried out with 60 Vbeta primers and 13 Jbeta primers. The assay was immunoSEQ multiplex PCR, and TCRdb's table has in-frame clones only and misses some. The sample lists 160,000 or so clones; 80% to 90% were seen once. The sample consisted of PBMCs. The receptor set was obtained from a man between 18 and 35 years old in good health and CMV-seronegative.

The CDR3 nucleotides are TGTGCCAGCAGCCTCCACAGGGGGCAAAGCACAGATACGCAGTATTTT. Translating gives CASSLHRGQSTDTQYF. The gene calls are TRBV7-6 and TRBJ2-3; 9 bases are shared with TRBD1. The CDR3 contains 16 residues. After removal of 5 bases from V and 0 bases from J, the junction contained 6 bases not matched to a gene. CDR1 SGHVS and CDR2 FNYEAQ come from the germline V gene. The variable domain in full, with the rest retrieved from reference TRBV7-6 and TRBJ2-3, is GAGVSQSPRYKVTKRGQDVALRCDPISGHVSLYWYRQALGQGPEFLTYFNYEAQQDKSGLPNDRFSAERPEGSISTLTIQRTEQRDSAMYRCASSLHRGQSTDTQYFGPGTRLTVL.

The chain combines TRBV27 with TRBJ2-7; no definite D call. V was shortened by 3 bases and J by 4 bases, with 16 bases between the two germline ends. The CDR3 spans 15 residues. Germline V gene lookup returns CDR1 MNHEY and CDR2 SMNVEV (reference sequence). The CDR3 spells CASSFGSTPIYEQYF. The DNA for the CDR3 is TGTGCCAGCAGTTTCGGTAGTACGCCAATTTACGAGCAGTACTTC.

This chain uses TRBV29-1 with TRBJ2-1, with TRBD2 as a possible D gene (6 bases). There are 14 residues in the CDR3. CDR1 and CDR2 from the germline V gene are SQVTM and ANQGSEA. V was trimmed by 0 bases and J by 7 bases, leaving 13 bases between them. The CDR3 here is CSVEDVRGRNEQFF. The CDR3 DNA follows: TGCAGCGTTGAAGATGTTCGGGGGAGAAATGAGCAGTTCTTC.

The rearrangement links TRBV7-3 to TRBJ2-7; 10 bases align to TRBD1. The CDR3 has 15 residues. Germline V gives CDR1 SGHTA, CDR2 FQGTGA. V dropped 4 bases and J dropped 3; count of bases not matched to a gene: 6. This CDR3 reads CASSSTGGGLYEQYF. The DNA for the CDR3 is TGTGCCAGCAGCTCGACAGGGGGCGGCCTCTACGAGCAGTACTTC.

The rearrangement joins TRBV5-6 to TRBJ1-6, with D unresolved. The CDR3 consists of 15 residues. Germline loops: CDR1 SGHDT, CDR2 YYEEEE. V was clipped by 0 bases and J by 7 bases, with 11 bases between them. This chain's CDR3 is CASSLGHQRNSPLHF. CDR3 nucleotides: TGTGCCAGCAGCTTGGGACATCAACGGAATTCACCCCTCCACTTT.

This chain connects TRBV4-1 to TRBJ1-6; unclear D gene. V gave up 0 bases and J gave up 5 bases, with 5 bases separating them. Germline V CDR1 and CDR2: MGHRA, YSYEKL. The CDR3 is 14 residues long. In DNA form, the CDR3 reads TGCGCCAGCAGCCAAGAGAGAAATAATTCACCCCTCCACTTT. It specifies CASSQERNNSPLHF.

The rearrangement joins TRBV6-6 to TRBJ1-1, with D possibly being TRBD1 (5 bases). There are 15 residues in the CDR3. Trimming stripped 7 bases from V and 8 bases from J, with 23 bases between. Per the germline V gene, CDR1 is MNHNY and CDR2 is SVGAGI (reference sequence). CDR3 loop: CASTRGGTQGWEAFF. The CDR3 nucleotides read TGTGCCAGCACCAGAGGAGGGACGCAGGGTTGGGAAGCTTTCTTT.